The T cell receptor (beta chain) described here comes from a study of T cells in Graves' hyperthyroidism and ophthalmopathy. This CDR3 contains 17 residues. The V gene's germline CDR1 is LNHNV and CDR2 YYDKDF (reference sequence). V was pared by 5 bases and J by 5 bases, with 24 bases between. The TCR beta CDR3 regions underwent amplification using RNA transcripts as the source. When the TCR CDR3 underwent first-round RT-PCR, the HTBI primer set was used. TCRdb re-called the multiplex PCR reads with MiXCR, one entry per CDR3 protein. The data contain under 400,000 distinct CDR3 sequences, around a sixth of them singletons.

Sequencing used blood. The TCR originated in a woman between 45 and 65 years old with Graves' hyperthyroidism. The V and J genes are TRBV15 and TRBJ2-5; D assignment may be TRBD1 or TRBD2 (5 bases each). CDR3 nucleotide sequence: TGTGCCACCAGCTGTACTCGGTGCAGGGAGCCTCCGGAGACCCAGTACTTC. Residues: CATSCTRCREPPETQYF. Together with reference TRBV15 and TRBJ2-5, the CDR3 gives the full variable domain: DAMVIQNPRYQVTQFGKPVTLSCSQTLNHNVMYWYQQKSSQAPKLLFHYYDKDFNNEADTPDNFQSRRPNTSFCFLDIRSPGLGDTAMYLCATSCTRCREPPETQYFGPGTRLLVL.